This T cell receptor beta chain emerged from a study of shared clonotypes between healthy human individuals. On the study more broadly: The donors, a couple of women and a few men, were aged 18 to 49. Each donor's CD8 memory used one plate, CD8 naive two, each CD4 subset three. Broader study findings: Larger estimated richness was generally recorded for naive subsets relative to memory subsets.

As regards this clone: Its matching antigen is unknown.

The CDR3 length is 15 residues. Germline V lookup: CDR1 SGHVS, CDR2 FNYEAQ. Trimming removed 2 bases from V and 0 bases from J; junction bases left unmatched: 3. Assay: immunoSEQ multiplex PCR; the TCRdb copy retains only in-frame clones and omits some. The table shows millions of clones, with over 85% occurring only once. This TCR was recovered from a man in his late teens or twenties in good health. Some clones in this sample may be carry-over from other donors' samples. The chain employs TRBV7-6 and TRBJ2-7, with TRBD2 matching over 8 bases. Sample: naive CD4+ T cells from PBMCs. Subset here: CD45RA+ positively selected. The CDR3 sequence is CASSLISGASYEQYF. CDR3 bases: TGTGCCAGCAGCTTAATTAGCGGGGCCTCCTACGAGCAGTACTTC.